The present entry profiles one T cell receptor (beta chain) with its context. Enrolled during active infection, Seattle patients were then followed longitudinally. J gave up 2 bases and V 0 bases, and 4 bases lay outside the gene matches. The CDR3 consists of 17 residues. Per the germline V gene, CDR1 is SGHRS and CDR2 is YFSETQ. The data belong to a study of blood T cell repertoires in COVID-19. Turning to the study itself: COVID-19 samples from acute and convalescent phases originated in the United States, Italy and Spain. In each case, the material was cDNA or gDNA derived from T cells, B-cell-depleted T cells, or PBMCs.

The method was immunoSEQ multiplex PCR; TCRdb's version includes in-frame clones alone and lacks a portion of them. The sample has 200,000 to 250,000 clones; about 90% are singletons. J is TRBJ2-2 and V is TRBV5-1; TRBD2 matches 10 bases. The sequenced material came from peripheral blood. The receptor was derived from a man in his thirties or forties with COVID-19, enrolled during active disease. The CDR3 sequence: CASSLALAGSNTGELFF. The CDR3 DNA reads TGCGCCAGCAGCTTGGCACTAGCGGGGTCAAACACCGGGGAGCTGTTTTTT.